The source of this T cell receptor (beta chain) is a study of T cell responses to AZD1222 COVID-19 vaccine. Study results and limitations: The repertoires were collected only after the peak T cell response.

The length of the CDR3 is 15 residues. The ends were cut back, 4 bases at V and 6 bases at J, with 20 bases in the middle. Germline loops: CDR1 SGHNT, CDR2 YYREEE (reference sequence). Generated by immunoSEQ multiplex PCR, the TCRdb table keeps only in-frame clones and is missing some. The sample carries some 70,000 clones, 75% to 85% recorded once. This clone appeared once. What it binds is unknown. The V gene is TRBV5-4, the J gene TRBJ2-7; D might be TRBD2 (5 bases). The specimen was peripheral blood, collected on day 0 of AZD1222 vaccination. The sequence was obtained from an adult in good health. The CDR3 here is CASSPRPDYAAEQYF. The CDR3 DNA reads TGTGCCAGCAGCCCCCGACCCGACTATGCCGCCGAGCAGTACTTC.